Listed here are 20 T cell receptor beta chains from one sample, sequenced in a study of response to subunit inactivated influenza vaccine. MiXCR, run by TCRdb on the RT-PCR reads, gives a single entry per CDR3 protein. Among hundreds of thousands of distinct CDR3 sequences, around a sixth were seen once, and the ten largest hold approximately 10%. This specimen was PBMCs from blood, taken 11 to 12 days after vaccination. These receptors originate from a man aged 50-60 years who received an inactivated influenza vaccine.

The chain employs TRBV6-2 or TRBV6-3 and TRBJ2-2; D is unclear. V was cut by 5 bases and J by 2 bases, with 9 bases left in between. This CDR3 is 14 amino acids long. Germline V lookup: CDR1 MNHEY, CDR2 SVGEGT. CDR3 DNA: TGTGCCAGCAGTAAAATGCTAAACACCGGGGAGCTGTTTTTT. This translates into CASSKMLNTGELFF.

The rearrangement uses TRBV20-1 and TRBJ1-2; D gene unclear. The length of the CDR3 is 15 residues. The germline CDR1 and CDR2 sequences are DFQATT and SNEGSKA (reference sequence). Trimming left V 2 bases short and J 3 bases short, with 16 bases between. The DNA for the CDR3 is TGCAGTGCTAGATGGATCGGGAGGTTTGACTATGGCTACACCTTC. Translation: CSARWIGRFDYGYTF.

This chain connects TRBV12-3 or TRBV12-4 to TRBJ2-7, with D perhaps TRBD1 (5 bases). The V and J ends lost 4 bases and 6 bases respectively, with 13 bases between them. The CDR3 is made up of 13 amino acids. DNA of the CDR3: TGTGCCAGCAGTTCGGCCTTGACAGCCGAGCAGTACTTC. This sequence encodes CASSSALTAEQYF.

This rearrangement joins TRBV7-2 to TRBJ2-7; no clear D. Germline CDR1 and CDR2: SGHTA and FQGNSA. The V end was cut by 5 bases, the J end by 7 bases, with 9 bases between. The CDR3 spans 11 residues. DNA for the CDR3: TGTGCCAGCAGCACCTTTGCAGAGCAGTACTTC. This translates into CASSTFAEQYF.

This clonotype was counted between two and nine times. The chain links TRBV5-5 to TRBJ2-3, with TRBD1 identical over 9 bases. V was pared by 3 bases and J by 2 bases, with 7 bases of the junction left unmatched. CDR3 size: 16 residues. CDR1 and CDR2 from the germline V gene are SGHKS and YYEKEE (reference sequence). Written as DNA, the CDR3 is TGTGCCAGCAGCTCCCGACAGGGGGGTGTCACAGATACGCAGTATTTT. Translated: CASSSRQGGVTDTQYF.

This clonotype was detected a few times. J is TRBJ2-7 and V is TRBV20-1; TRBD1 agrees at 9 bases. CDR3 size: 12 residues. Germline assignment: CDR1 DFQATT and CDR2 SNEGSKA (reference sequence). Trimming removed 6 bases from V and 5 bases from J; junction bases left unmatched: 5. This CDR3 is CSATGTGNEQYF. The DNA of the CDR3 is TGCAGTGCCACCGGGACAGGGAACGAGCAGTACTTC.

In its sample, this clonotype was seen many times. The chain recombines TRBV5-1 with TRBJ2-7; no reliable D call. The CDR3 has 13 residues. V dropped 0 bases and J dropped 2 bases, with 6 bases sitting between them. Germline loops: CDR1 SGHRS, CDR2 YFSETQ. Written as DNA, the CDR3 is TGCGCCAGCAGCTTGGCCGCCGCCTACGAGCAGTACTTC. Protein: CASSLAAAYEQYF.

This clonotype was observed a few times. The chain employs TRBV6-1 and TRBJ2-5; D is uncertain. The CDR3 is 14 amino acids. The germline gives CDR1 MNHNS, CDR2 SASEGT. Trimming left V 7 bases short and J 5 bases short, with 17 bases between. This chain's CDR3 is CASIPDSASETQYF. CDR3 DNA sequence: TGTGCCAGCATCCCTGACTCGGCTAGTGAGACCCAGTACTTC.

This chain's CDR3 is CASSPQTQYF. DNA of the CDR3: TGTGCCAGCAGCCCCCAGACCCAGTACTTC. The genes are TRBV27 and TRBJ2-5; D uncertain. V gave up 6 bases and J gave up 6 bases, with 5 bases separating them. CDR3 size: 10 residues. Germline assignment: CDR1 MNHEY and CDR2 SMNVEV (reference sequence).

This clonotype appeared a few times. J is TRBJ2-3 and V is TRBV15; 9 bases are shared with TRBD1. This CDR3 contains 16 residues. Germline lookup yields CDR1 LNHNV and CDR2 YYDKDF (reference sequence). The V and J ends lost 0 bases and 2 bases, in that order; junction bases with no gene match: 3. The CDR3 protein is CATSRDGQGFTDTQYF. As DNA, the CDR3 is TGTGCCACCAGCAGAGATGGACAGGGGTTCACAGATACGCAGTATTTT.

V gene TRBV12-3 or TRBV12-4 combines with J gene TRBJ1-6; unclear D gene. Between the trimmed V and J ends, which lost 6 bases and 12 bases, there was a span of 15 bases. CDR3 length: 13 residues. CDR3 region: CASRELDPGPLHF. The CDR3 region has the DNA TGTGCCAGCAGGGAACTTGACCCAGGACCCCTCCACTTT.

This clonotype has just a few counts. The gene calls are TRBV24-1 and TRBJ1-1; D is unresolved. This CDR3 is built from 15 residues. Looked up from germline, CDR1 is KGHDR and CDR2 is SFDVKD. V dropped 5 bases and J dropped 4 bases, with 16 bases sitting between them. The CDR3 region is CATSGPGPLGTEAFF. The DNA for the CDR3 is TGTGCCACCAGTGGTCCGGGTCCCTTGGGCACTGAAGCTTTCTTT.

In this sample, this clonotype turned up a few times. The chain is built from TRBV10-3 and TRBJ2-7, with 10 bases aligning to TRBD2. The V gene's germline CDR1 is ENHRY and CDR2 SYGVKD. The CDR3 sequence is 14 residues long. V lost 10 bases and J lost 5; bases outside the gene matches: 11. CDR3 loop: CATSGLAPINEQYF. In nucleotides, the CDR3 is TGTGCCACCTCGGGACTAGCGCCAATCAACGAGCAGTACTTC.

The V call is TRBV25-1, the J call TRBJ2-2; weak D call: TRBD1 (6 bases). The V gene's germline CDR1 is MGHDK and CDR2 SYGVNS. The CDR3 extends over 13 amino acids. Trimming shortened V by 9 bases and J by 6 bases, and 14 bases separated the two germline ends. The DNA for the CDR3 is TGTGCCAGTGAACAGGGTGTTGCCGGGGAGCTGTTTTTT. Protein: CASEQGVAGELFF.

J is TRBJ2-2 and V is TRBV24-1; no clear D gene. The CDR3 extends over 13 amino acids. Germline CDR1 is KGHDR and CDR2 is SFDVKD. Trimming pared 5 bases from V and 5 bases from J, leaving 8 bases between. DNA of the CDR3: TGTGCCACCAGTGGTTTTGGGACCGGGGAGCTGTTTTTT. Its translation is CATSGFGTGELFF.

This sequence joins TRBV19 and TRBJ2-3; 8 bases are shared with TRBD2. The V segment lost 4 bases and the J segment 2 bases; nucleotides outside the gene matches: 8. CDR3 length equals 16 residues. The V gene's germline CDR1 is LNHDA and CDR2 SQIVND (reference sequence). Here the CDR3 reads CASSTRLASITDTQYF. CDR3 DNA sequence: TGTGCCAGTAGTACTCGACTAGCGAGTATCACAGATACGCAGTATTTT.

This clonotype was seen a handful of times. The rearrangement links TRBV20-1 to TRBJ2-1; 9 bases match TRBD1. The ends lost 4 bases at V and 7 bases at J; junction bases unmatched: 14. The CDR3 is 16 amino acids. The germline CDR1 and CDR2 sequences are DFQATT and SNEGSKA (reference sequence). CDR3 coding DNA: TGCAGTGCTATCACCCCGGGACAGGGAACCCCGAATGAGCAGTTCTTC. Its translation: CSAITPGQGTPNEQFF.

The chain carries TRBV6-1 and TRBJ1-1, with a tentative D call TRBD1 (5 bases). The germline V gene encodes CDR1 MNHNS and CDR2 SASEGT. There are 13 residues in the CDR3. Trimming removed 6 bases at V and 5 bases at J, with 13 bases between. CDR3 region: CASRGPVGTEAFF. The CDR3 nucleotides read TGTGCCAGCAGGGGGCCAGTGGGGACTGAAGCTTTCTTT.

This clonotype was recorded a few times. The chain carries TRBV5-1 and TRBJ2-2; TRBD2 matches at 8 bases. CDR1 is SGHRS, CDR2 YFSETQ, per germline. The CDR3 runs to 17 residues. V shed 4 bases and J 4 bases; nucleotides not matched to a gene: 12. CDR3 region: CASSGGSTGGSTGELFF. DNA for the CDR3: TGCGCCAGCAGCGGGGGTTCGACGGGAGGGAGCACCGGGGAGCTGTTTTTT.

A few counts support this clonotype. This rearrangement joins TRBV6-1 to TRBJ2-5; the D gene is possibly TRBD1 (7 bases). Germline assignment: CDR1 MNHNS and CDR2 SASEGT. V was pared by 11 bases and J by 5 bases, with 18 bases between. The CDR3 runs 13 residues. Written as DNA, the CDR3 is TGTGCCGTTCAGGGGGGACCCGGCGAGACCCAGTACTTC. Amino acids: CAVQGGPGETQYF.